This record concerns one TCR beta chain sequence. The data were obtained in a study of blood T cell repertoires in COVID-19. This table comes from immunoSEQ multiplex PCR, and its TCRdb copy is limited to in-frame clones, with some not included. The table records about 240,000 clones, roughly 88% of them present only once. Per germline, CDR1 WNHNN and CDR2 SYGVQD (reference sequence). V dropped 1 base and J dropped 1; count of bases not matched to a gene: 6. The CDR3 is 17 residues long. This chain uses TRBV10-1 with TRBJ2-3, with 9 bases aligning to TRBD2. The TCR originated in a woman in her 30s with acute or convalescent COVID-19. Input material: peripheral blood. In DNA, the CDR3 is TGCGCCAGCAGTGAGTGGGGAGCTAGCGGGGGCACAGATACGCAGTATTTT. As protein: CASSEWGASGGTDTQYF.